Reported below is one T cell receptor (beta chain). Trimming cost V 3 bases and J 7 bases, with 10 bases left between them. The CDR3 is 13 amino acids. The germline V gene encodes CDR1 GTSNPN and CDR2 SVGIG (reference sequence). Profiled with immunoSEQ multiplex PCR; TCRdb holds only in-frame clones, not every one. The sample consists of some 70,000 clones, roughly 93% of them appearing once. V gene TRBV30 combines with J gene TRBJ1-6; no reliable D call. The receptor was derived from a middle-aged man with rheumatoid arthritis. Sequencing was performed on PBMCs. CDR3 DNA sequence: TGTGCCTGGAGGGCCGACGGGAATTCACCCCTCCACTTT. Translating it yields CAWRADGNSPLHF.